A single T cell receptor (beta chain) is shown here with its context. What it binds is unknown. The data derive from a study of T cells in localized non-small cell lung cancer. Study results and caveats: A median of 57 of the top 100 tumor clones appeared in adjacent lung, which was paired and uninvolved. Higher blood T cell density tracked longer overall survival. Without multi-region sequencing, intratumor heterogeneity could not be excluded.

V was clipped by 4 bases and J by 2 bases; unmatched bases: 10. The V gene's germline CDR1 is SGHRS and CDR2 YFSETQ. The CDR3 loop spans 18 amino acids. Sequencing used immunoSEQ multiplex PCR; TCRdb keeps in-frame clones, though not all of them. The sample has some 15,000 clones, about 90% seen once. The chain uses TRBV5-1 and TRBJ1-3; TRBD1 matches at 12 bases. This TCR was recovered from a woman aged 35 to 70 with stage III lung adenocarcinoma. The sample was peripheral blood mononuclear cells, taken before any cancer treatment. Here the CDR3 DNA reads TGCGCCAGCAGCCCGAAGGGACAGGGGGCGCAGACTGGAAACACCATATATTTT. It codes for CASSPKGQGAQTGNTIYF. Combining the CDR3 with reference TRBV5-1 and TRBJ1-3 gives the whole variable domain KAGVTQTPRYLIKTRGQQVTLSCSPISGHRSVSWYQQTPGQGLQFLFEYFSETQRNKGNFPGRFSGRQFSNSRSEMNVSTLELGDSALYLCASSPKGQGAQTGNTIYFGEGSWLTVV.